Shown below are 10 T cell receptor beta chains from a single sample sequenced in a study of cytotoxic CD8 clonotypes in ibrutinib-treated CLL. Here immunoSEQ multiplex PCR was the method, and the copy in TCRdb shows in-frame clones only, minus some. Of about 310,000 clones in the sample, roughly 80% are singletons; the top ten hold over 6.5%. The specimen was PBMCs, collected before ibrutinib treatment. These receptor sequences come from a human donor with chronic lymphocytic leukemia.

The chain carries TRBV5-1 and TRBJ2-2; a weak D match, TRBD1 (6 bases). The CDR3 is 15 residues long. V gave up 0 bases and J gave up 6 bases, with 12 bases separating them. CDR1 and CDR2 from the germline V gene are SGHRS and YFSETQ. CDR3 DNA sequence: TGCGCCAGCAGCTTGGACAGGGTTATGTCCGGGGAGCTGTTTTTT. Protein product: CASSLDRVMSGELFF.

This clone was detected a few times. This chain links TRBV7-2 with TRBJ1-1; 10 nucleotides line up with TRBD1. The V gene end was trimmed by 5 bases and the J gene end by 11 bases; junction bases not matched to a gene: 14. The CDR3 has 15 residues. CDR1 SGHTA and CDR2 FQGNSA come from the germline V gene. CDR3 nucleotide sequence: TGTGCCAGCAGCCCAAACACCGGGACAGGGGTCGGGGCTTTCTTT. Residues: CASSPNTGTGVGAFF.

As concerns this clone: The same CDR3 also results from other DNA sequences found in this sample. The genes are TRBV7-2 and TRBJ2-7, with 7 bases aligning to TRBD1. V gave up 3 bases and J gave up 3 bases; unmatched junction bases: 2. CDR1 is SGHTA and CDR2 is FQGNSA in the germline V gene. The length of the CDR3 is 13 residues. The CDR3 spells CASSFRTGYEQYF. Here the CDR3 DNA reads TGTGCCAGCAGCTTTCGGACAGGCTACGAGCAGTACTTC. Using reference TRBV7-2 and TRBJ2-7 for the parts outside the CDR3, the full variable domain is GAGVSQSPSNKVTEKGKDVELRCDPISGHTALYWYRQSLGQGLEFLIYFQGNSAPDKSGLPSDRFSAERTGGSVSTLTIQRTQQEDSAVYLCASSFRTGYEQYFGPGTRLTVT.

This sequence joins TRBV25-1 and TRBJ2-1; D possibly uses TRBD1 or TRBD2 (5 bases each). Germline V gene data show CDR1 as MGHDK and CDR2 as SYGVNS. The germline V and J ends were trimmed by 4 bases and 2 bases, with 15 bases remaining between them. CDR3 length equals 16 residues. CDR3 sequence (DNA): TGTGCCAGCAGTGTTGCCGGGACCACCACCTACAATGAGCAGTTCTTC. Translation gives CASSVAGTTTYNEQFF.

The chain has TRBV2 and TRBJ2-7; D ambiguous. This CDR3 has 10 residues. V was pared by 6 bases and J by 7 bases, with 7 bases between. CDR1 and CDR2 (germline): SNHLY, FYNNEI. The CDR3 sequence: CASRFREQYF. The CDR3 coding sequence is TGTGCCAGCAGGTTCCGGGAGCAGTACTTC.

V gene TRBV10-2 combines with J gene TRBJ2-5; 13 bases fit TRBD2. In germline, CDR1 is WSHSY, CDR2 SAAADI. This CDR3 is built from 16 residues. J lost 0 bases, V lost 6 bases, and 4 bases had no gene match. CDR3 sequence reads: CASRGLAGEYQETQYF. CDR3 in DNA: TGCGCCAGCAGAGGACTAGCGGGAGAGTACCAAGAGACCCAGTACTTC.

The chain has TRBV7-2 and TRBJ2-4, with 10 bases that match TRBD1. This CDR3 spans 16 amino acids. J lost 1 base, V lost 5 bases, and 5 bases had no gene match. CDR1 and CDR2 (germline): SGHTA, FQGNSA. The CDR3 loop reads CASSKDRGQAKNIQYF. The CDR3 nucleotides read TGTGCCAGCAGCAAAGACAGGGGGCAGGCCAAAAACATTCAGTACTTC.

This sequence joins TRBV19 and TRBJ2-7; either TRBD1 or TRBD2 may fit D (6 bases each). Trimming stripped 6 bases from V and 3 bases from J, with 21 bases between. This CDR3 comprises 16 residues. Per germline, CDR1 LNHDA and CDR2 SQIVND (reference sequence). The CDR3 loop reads CASRPQGTRGLYEQYF. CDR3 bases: TGTGCCAGTAGGCCCCAGGGGACAAGGGGACTCTACGAGCAGTACTTC.

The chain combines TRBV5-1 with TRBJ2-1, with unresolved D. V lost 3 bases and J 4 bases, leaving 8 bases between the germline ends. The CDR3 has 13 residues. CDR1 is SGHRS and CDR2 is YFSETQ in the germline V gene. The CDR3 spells CASSSGLYNEQFF. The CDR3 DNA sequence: TGCGCCAGCAGCTCCGGGCTTTACAATGAGCAGTTCTTC.

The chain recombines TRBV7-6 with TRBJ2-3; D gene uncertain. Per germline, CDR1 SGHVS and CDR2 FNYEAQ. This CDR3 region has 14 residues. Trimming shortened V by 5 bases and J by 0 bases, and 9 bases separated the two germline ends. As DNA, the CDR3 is TGTGCCAGCAGCCTGGTTACCAGCACAGATACGCAGTATTTT. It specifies CASSLVTSTDTQYF.